This T cell receptor (beta chain) was recorded in a study of blood T cell repertoires in COVID-19. V was trimmed by 2 bases and J by 0 bases, leaving 14 bases between them. Looked up from germline, CDR1 is MNHEY and CDR2 is SVGEGT. This CDR3 comprises 17 residues. The protocol was immunoSEQ multiplex PCR, while the TCRdb copy is restricted to in-frame clones and leaves out a portion. The sample lists hundreds of thousands of clones, around 92% occurring once. The sequenced sample was peripheral blood. The V gene is TRBV6-2 or TRBV6-3, the J gene TRBJ1-5; tentatively, D is TRBD1 (5 bases). This TCR derives from a woman aged 25-40 years with COVID-19, enrolled during active disease. The CDR3, as DNA: TGTGCCAGCAGTTACCCGTCGACAGTCTATAGCAATCAGCCCCAGCATTTT. Translated: CASSYPSTVYSNQPQHF.